This T cell receptor beta chain appears in the sequencing data of a study of blood T cell repertoires in COVID-19. Original handling: Reference gene primer amplification gave estimated nucleated cell counts. The repertoire was sequenced with immunoSEQ multiplex PCR; TCRdb's copy has only in-frame clones and lacks some. V and J calls and clone size are given by that table; D and trimming were obtained from the DNA. Of over 100,000 clones listed, roughly four fifths were seen once; the top ten hold about 10%. The CDR3 is 16 amino acids. V was trimmed by 11 bases and J by 0 bases, leaving 22 bases between them. Germline CDR1 and CDR2: LNHDA and SQIVND (reference sequence).

The material sequenced was peripheral blood. This TCR was sampled from a human donor in a cohort sampled during active COVID-19. The gene calls are TRBV19 and TRBJ1-2, with D possibly TRBD1 on 5 matching bases. The CDR3 bases are TGTGCCGGAAGGCCCCTAGACAGTACGGCTAACTATGGCTACACCTTC. It codes for CAGRPLDSTANYGYTF.